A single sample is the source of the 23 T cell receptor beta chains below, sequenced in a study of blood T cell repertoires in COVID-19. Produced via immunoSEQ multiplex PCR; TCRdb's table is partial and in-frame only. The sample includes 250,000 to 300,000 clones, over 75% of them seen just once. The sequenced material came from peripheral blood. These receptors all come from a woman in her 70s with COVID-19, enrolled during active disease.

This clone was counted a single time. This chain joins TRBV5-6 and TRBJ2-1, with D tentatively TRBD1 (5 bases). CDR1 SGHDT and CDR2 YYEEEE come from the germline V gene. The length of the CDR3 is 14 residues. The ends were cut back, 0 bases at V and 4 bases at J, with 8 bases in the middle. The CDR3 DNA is TGTGCCAGCAGCTTGGGACAGCTATACAATGAGCAGTTCTTC. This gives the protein CASSLGQLYNEQFF.

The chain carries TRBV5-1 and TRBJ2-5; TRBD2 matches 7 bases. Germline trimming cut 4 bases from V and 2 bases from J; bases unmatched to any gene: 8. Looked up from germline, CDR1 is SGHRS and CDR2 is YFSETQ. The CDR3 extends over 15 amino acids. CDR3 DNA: TGCGCCAGCAGCCCATCCGGGGGGAGGCAAGAGACCCAGTACTTC. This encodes CASSPSGGRQETQYF.

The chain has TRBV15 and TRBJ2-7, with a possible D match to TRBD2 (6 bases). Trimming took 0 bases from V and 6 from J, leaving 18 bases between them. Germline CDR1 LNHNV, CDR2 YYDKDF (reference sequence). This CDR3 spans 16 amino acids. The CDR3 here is CATSRDGSRIYGEQYF. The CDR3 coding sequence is TGTGCCACCAGCAGAGACGGGAGTAGGATATACGGCGAGCAGTACTTC.

CDR3 sequence reads: CASGPDQETQYF. As DNA, the CDR3 is TGTGCCAGCGGGCCAGACCAAGAGACCCAGTACTTC. The chain joins TRBV12-3 or TRBV12-4 to TRBJ2-5; D uncertain. The V end was cut by 8 bases, the J end by 0 bases, with 7 bases between. The CDR3 consists of 12 residues.

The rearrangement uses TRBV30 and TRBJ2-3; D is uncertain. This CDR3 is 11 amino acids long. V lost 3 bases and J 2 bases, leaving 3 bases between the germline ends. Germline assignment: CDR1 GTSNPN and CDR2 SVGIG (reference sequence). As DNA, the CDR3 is TGTGCCTGGAGCATCACAGATACGCAGTATTTT. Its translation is CAWSITDTQYF.

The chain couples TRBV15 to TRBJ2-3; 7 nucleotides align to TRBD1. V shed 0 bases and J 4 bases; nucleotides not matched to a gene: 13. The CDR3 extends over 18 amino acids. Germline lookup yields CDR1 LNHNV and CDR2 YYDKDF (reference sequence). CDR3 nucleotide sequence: TGTGCCACCAGCAGAGATCGGCGGAGACAGGGAGTGGCAGATACGCAGTATTTT. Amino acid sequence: CATSRDRRRQGVADTQYF.

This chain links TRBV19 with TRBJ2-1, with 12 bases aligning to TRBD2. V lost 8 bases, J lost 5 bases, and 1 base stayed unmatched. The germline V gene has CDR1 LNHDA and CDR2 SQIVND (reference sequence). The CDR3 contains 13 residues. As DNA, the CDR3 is TGTGCCAGTCGACTAGCGGGAGACAATGAGCAGTTCTTC. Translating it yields CASRLAGDNEQFF.

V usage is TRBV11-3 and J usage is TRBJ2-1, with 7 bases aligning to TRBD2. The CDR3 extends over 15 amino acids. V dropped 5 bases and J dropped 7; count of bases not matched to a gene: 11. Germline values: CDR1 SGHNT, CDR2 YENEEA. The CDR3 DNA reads TGTGCCAGCAGCCAAGATGCGCGGGGGACTAATGAGCAGTTCTTC. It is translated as CASSQDARGTNEQFF.

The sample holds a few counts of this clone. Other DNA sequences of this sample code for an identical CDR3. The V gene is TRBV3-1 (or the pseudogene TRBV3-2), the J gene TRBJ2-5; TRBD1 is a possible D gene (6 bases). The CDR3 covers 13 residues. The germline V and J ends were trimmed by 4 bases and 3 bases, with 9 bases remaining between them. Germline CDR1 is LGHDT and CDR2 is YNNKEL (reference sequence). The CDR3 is CASSRAGEETQYF. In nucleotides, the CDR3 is TGTGCCAGCAGCCGGGCAGGGGAAGAGACCCAGTACTTC.

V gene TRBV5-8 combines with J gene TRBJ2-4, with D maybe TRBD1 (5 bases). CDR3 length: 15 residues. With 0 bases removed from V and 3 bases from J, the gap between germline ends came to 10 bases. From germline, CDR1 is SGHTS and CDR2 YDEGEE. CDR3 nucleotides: TGTGCCAGCAGCTTGGGACAGTGGGTCAAAAACATTCAGTACTTC. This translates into CASSLGQWVKNIQYF.

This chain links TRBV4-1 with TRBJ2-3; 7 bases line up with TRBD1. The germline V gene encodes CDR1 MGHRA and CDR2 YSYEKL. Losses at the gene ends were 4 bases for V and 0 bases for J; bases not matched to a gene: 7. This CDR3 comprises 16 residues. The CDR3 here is CASSLRTGTSTDTQYF. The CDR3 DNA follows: TGCGCCAGCAGCCTCAGGACAGGAACTAGCACAGATACGCAGTATTTT.

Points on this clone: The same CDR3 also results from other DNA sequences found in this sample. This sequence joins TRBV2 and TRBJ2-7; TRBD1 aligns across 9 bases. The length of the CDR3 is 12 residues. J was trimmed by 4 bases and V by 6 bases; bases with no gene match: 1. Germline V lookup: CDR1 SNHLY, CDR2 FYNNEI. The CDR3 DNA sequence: TGTGCCAGCAGCGGACAGGGGTACGAGCAGTACTTC. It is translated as CASSGQGYEQYF.

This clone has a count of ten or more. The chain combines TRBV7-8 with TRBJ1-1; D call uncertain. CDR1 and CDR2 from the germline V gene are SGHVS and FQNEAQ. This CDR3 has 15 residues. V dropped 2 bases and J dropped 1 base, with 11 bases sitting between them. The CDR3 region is CASSLQARENTEAFF. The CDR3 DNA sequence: TGTGCCAGCAGCTTACAGGCACGGGAGAACACTGAAGCTTTCTTT.

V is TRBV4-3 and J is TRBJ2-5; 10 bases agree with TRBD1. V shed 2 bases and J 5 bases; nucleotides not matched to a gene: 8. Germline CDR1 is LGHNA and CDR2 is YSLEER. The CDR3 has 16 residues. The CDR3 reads CASSQSGGQGLETQYF. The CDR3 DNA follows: TGCGCCAGCAGCCAATCGGGGGGACAGGGGCTGGAGACCCAGTACTTC.

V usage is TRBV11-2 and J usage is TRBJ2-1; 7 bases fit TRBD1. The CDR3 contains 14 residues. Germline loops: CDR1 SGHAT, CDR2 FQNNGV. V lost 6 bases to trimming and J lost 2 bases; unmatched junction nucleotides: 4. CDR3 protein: CASRPGQTYNEQFF. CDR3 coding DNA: TGTGCCAGCAGACCGGGACAGACCTACAATGAGCAGTTCTTC.

This CDR3 reads CASSLNRGYRSYNEQFF. In DNA, the CDR3 is TGTGCCAGCAGCTTGAACAGGGGTTATAGGTCCTACAATGAGCAGTTCTTC. The chain is built from TRBV7-9 and TRBJ2-1, with TRBD1 matching 7 bases. CDR3 size: 17 residues. Germline loops: CDR1 SEHNR, CDR2 FQNEAQ (reference sequence). The junction had 9 bases not matched to a gene; V was cut back by 3 bases and J by 1 base.

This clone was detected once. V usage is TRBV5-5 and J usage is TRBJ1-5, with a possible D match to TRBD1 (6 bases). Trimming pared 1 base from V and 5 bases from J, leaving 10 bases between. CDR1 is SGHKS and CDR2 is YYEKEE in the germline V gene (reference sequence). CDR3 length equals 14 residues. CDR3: CASSLSRGYQPQHF. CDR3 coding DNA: TGTGCCAGCAGCTTGTCCAGGGGTTATCAGCCCCAGCATTTT.

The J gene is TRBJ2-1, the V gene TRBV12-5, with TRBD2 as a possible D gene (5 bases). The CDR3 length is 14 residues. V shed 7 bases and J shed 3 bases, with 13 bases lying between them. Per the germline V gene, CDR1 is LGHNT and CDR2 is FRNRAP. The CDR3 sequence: CASERGSGYNEQFF. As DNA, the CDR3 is TGTGCTAGTGAACGGGGTTCTGGCTACAATGAGCAGTTCTTC.

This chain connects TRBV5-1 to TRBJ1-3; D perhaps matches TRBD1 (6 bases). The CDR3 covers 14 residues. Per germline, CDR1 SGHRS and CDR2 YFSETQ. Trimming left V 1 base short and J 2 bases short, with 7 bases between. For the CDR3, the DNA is TGCGCCAGCAGCTTGACAGGGACTGGAAACACCATATATTTT. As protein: CASSLTGTGNTIYF.

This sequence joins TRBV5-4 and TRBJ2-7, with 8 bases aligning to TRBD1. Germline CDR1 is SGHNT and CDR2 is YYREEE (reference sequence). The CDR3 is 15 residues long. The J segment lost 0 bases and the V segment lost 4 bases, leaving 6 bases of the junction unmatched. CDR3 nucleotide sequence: TGTGCCAGCAGCGTGGGACAGGTGAGCTCCTACGAGCAGTACTTC. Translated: CASSVGQVSSYEQYF.

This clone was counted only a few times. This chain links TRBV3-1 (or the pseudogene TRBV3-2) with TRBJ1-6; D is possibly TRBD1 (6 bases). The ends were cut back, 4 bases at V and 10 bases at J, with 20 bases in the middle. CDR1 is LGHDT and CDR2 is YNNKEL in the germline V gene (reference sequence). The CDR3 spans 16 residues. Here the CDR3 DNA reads TGTGCCAGCAGCCGAAATGGCGCGGGGGGCGGGTCACCCCTCCACTTT. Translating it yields CASSRNGAGGGSPLHF.

CDR3 in amino acids: CASSLVGQSPYEQYF. In DNA form, the CDR3 reads TGTGCCAGCAGCTTAGTGGGACAGTCCCCCTACGAGCAGTACTTC. The chain recombines TRBV11-2 with TRBJ2-7; 7 positions agree with TRBD1. V lost 1 base, J lost 2 bases, and 5 bases stayed unmatched. The CDR3 covers 15 residues. Looked up from germline, CDR1 is SGHAT and CDR2 is FQNNGV.

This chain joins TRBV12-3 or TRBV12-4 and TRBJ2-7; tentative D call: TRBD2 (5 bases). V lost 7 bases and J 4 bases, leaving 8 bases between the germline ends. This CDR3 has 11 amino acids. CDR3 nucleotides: TGTGCCAGCAAGAGGGAATACGAGCAGTACTTC. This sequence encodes CASKREYEQYF.